This TCR beta chain was sequenced for a study of T cell responses to AZD1222 COVID-19 vaccine. About this clone itself: What it binds is unknown.

Whole-study results and caveats: White British ancestry dominated among donors, who included more females, and clonal diversity was possibly underestimated. Only six or seven AZD1222 recipients tested seropositive at baseline.

The assay was immunoSEQ multiplex PCR, and TCRdb's table has in-frame clones only and misses some. The sample includes about 120,000 clones, over 75% of them seen just once. The sequencing used peripheral blood, collected 28 days after the second dose of the MenACWY control vaccine. The source is an adult who received the MenACWY meningococcal vaccine as a control.

The CDR3 coding sequence is TGTGCCAGCAGCCCCGACTCCCGAGGCACTGAAGCTTTCTTT. The encoded protein is CASSPDSRGTEAFF. This chain joins TRBV7-2 and TRBJ1-1; D gene unclear. V was shortened by 5 bases and J by 4 bases, with 14 bases between the two germline ends. Germline assignment: CDR1 SGHTA and CDR2 FQGNSA. The CDR3 length is 14 residues.